A selection of T cell receptor beta chains follows, all from one sample in a study of cytomegalovirus exposure and HLA in healthy donors. TCRdb keeps only in-frame clones here, not all; method: immunoSEQ multiplex PCR. The repertoire holds under 100,000 clones, with less than 65% as singletons. The sample was PBMCs. The receptors stem from a woman aged 25 to 45 in good health and CMV-seropositive. Each CDR3 is given with its conserved first and last residue. A D gene is named only where the DNA matches it firmly. Where a row states a size, it is once, few, many or the class of an expanded clone; other rows omit it.

clone_size,j_call,v_call,d_call,cdr3_nt,cdr3_aa
NA,TRBJ2-1,TRBV19,TRBD1,TGTGCCAGTAGCGACAGGGGGCCGGGTGAGCAGTTCTTC,CASSDRGPGEQFF
NA,TRBJ1-5,TRBV6-1,NA,TGTGCCAGCAGTGAGCAGTTCAATCAGCCCCAGCATTTT,CASSEQFNQPQHF
few,TRBJ2-3,TRBV7-2,TRBD1,TGTGCCAGCAGCTCACAGGGGTTTGCGACAGATACGCAGTATTTT,CASSSQGFATDTQYF
NA,TRBJ1-3,TRBV6-5,TRBD1,TGTGCCAGCAGAAACACAGGGGGCTCTGGAAACACCATATATTTT,CASRNTGGSGNTIYF
NA,TRBJ2-1,TRBV7-3,TRBD1,TGTGCCAGCAGCTTAGACAGGGGAGGAAACAATGAGCAGTTCTTC,CASSLDRGGNNEQFF
once,TRBJ2-7,TRBV5-5,NA,TGTGCCAGCAGCTTGGTGGGCAGCTACGAGCAGTACTTC,CASSLVGSYEQYF
NA,TRBJ2-7,TRBV7-9,TRBD1,TGTGCCAGCAGCTTAGGGGACAGACCCTACGAGCAGTACTTC,CASSLGDRPYEQYF
few,TRBJ2-7,TRBV30,TRBD1,TGTGCCTGGAGTGGCTTACGGACAGGGTCTTTATACGAGCAGTACTTC,CAWSGLRTGSLYEQYF
NA,TRBJ1-2,TRBV6-6,TRBD1,TGTGCCAGCAGTGACTACAGGGGGCAGAGCCATGGCTACACCTTC,CASSDYRGQSHGYTF
NA,TRBJ2-1,TRBV2,NA,TGTGCCAGCAGTGAAACATCGGTTAGCGGAACTTACAATGAGCAGTTCTTC,CASSETSVSGTYNEQFF